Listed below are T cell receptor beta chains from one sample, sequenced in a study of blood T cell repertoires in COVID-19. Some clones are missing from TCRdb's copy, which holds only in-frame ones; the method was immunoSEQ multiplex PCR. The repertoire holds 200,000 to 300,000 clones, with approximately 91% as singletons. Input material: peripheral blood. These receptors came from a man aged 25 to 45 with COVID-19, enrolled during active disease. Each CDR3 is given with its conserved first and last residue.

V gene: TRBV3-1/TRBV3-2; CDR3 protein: CASSQDPGQGGTEAFF
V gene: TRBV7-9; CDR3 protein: CASSLRGLGEQFF
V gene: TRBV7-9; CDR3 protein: CASSPNRVMGNTIYF
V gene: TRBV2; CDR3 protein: CASRGDRVREQYF
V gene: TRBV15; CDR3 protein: CATSRDQAQGAGYTF
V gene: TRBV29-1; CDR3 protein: CSVVGGDQGANYGYTF
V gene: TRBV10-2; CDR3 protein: CASKEQVSGNTIYF
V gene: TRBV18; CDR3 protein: CASSPPRDSPVYGYTF
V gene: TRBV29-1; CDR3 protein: CSVLSATGLGYGYTF
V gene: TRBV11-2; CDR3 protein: CASSLEGRSFF
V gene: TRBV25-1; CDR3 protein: CASSAGGYEQYF
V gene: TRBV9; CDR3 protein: CASRAPGTGNNSPLHF
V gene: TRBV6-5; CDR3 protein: CASRTGGATEAFF
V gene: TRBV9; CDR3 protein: CASSVLTSGADTQYF